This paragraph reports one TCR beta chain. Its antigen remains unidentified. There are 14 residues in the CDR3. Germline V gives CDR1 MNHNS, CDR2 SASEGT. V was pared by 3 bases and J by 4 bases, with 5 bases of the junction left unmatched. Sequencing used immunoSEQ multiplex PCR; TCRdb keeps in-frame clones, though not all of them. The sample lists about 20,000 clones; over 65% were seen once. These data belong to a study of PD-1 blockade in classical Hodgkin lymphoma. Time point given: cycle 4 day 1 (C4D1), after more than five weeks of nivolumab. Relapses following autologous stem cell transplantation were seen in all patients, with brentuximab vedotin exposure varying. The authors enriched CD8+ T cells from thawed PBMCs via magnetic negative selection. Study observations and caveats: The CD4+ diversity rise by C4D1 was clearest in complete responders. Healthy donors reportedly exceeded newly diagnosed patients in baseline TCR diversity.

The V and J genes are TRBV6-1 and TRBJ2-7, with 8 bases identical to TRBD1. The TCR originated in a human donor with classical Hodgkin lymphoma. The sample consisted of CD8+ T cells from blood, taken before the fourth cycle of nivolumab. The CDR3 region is CASSEGTGGYEQYF. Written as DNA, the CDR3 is TGTGCCAGCAGTGAGGGGACAGGCGGATACGAGCAGTACTTC.